Here is one T cell receptor (beta chain) with its context. Its target is not known. Only in-frame clones appear in the TCRdb table, and some are missing; sequencing was by immunoSEQ multiplex PCR. The sample yields more than 20,000 clones, approximately 92% seen once. This specimen comes from a study of graft-versus-host responses after intestinal transplantation. Study-level background: Each patient got anti-thymocyte globulin induction, then tacrolimus and steroids for about 3 years.

The study's findings and limits: There were GvH clones found in recipient marrow, and some of them appeared first in ileum or blood. Graft-donor T cell macrochimerism coincided with high graft-versus-host to host-versus-graft clonal ratios in allografts.

The sequence came from a human patient who received an intestinal transplant, so some T cells may come from the graft donor. The starting material was PBMCs, obtained roughly 260 days after intestinal transplant.

Written as DNA, the CDR3 is TGTGCCAGCAGCGTTGACAGGGTTACTGAAGCTTTCTTT. Translating gives CASSVDRVTEAFF. The genes are TRBV9 and TRBJ1-1; 7 nucleotides align to TRBD1. Germline loops: CDR1 SGDLS, CDR2 YYNGEE. The junction had 3 bases not matched to a gene; V was cut back by 2 bases and J by 5 bases. This CDR3 has 13 amino acids.